What follows are 30 T cell receptor beta chains derived from one specimen sequenced in a study of identical twins listed by TCRdb under 2016. The library was produced with 5' RACE. The sequencer was an Illumina HiSeq 2000. TCRdb trimmed the raw reads at Q25, called clones with MiXCR and kept productive beta chains. Each CDR3 protein appears once, grouped with its most common genes and DNA. Here the sample has a few hundred thousand distinct CDR3 sequences; approximately 10% occur a single time. About a tenth of the sample is in the top ten clones. Sequenced input: memory T cells sorted from blood. Explained via the paper, the cell subset or site label denotes: CD45RO+ enriched T cells. Every receptor here comes from a man between 50 and 59 years old in good health.

This rearrangement joins TRBV11-1 to TRBJ1-5; the D gene is possibly TRBD1 (5 bases). This CDR3 is built from 18 residues. V dropped 4 bases and J dropped 5 bases, with 24 bases sitting between them. Germline CDR1 and CDR2: SGHAT and FQDESV (reference sequence). CDR3 nucleotide sequence: TGTGCCAGCAGCTCTGAGGGGAATTCGATCCGGGGCGATCAGCCCCAGCATTTT. Amino acids: CASSSEGNSIRGDQPQHF.

This clonotype turned up a few times. This chain uses TRBV2 with TRBJ2-4; D is perhaps TRBD1 or TRBD2 (5 bases each). The V end lost 7 bases, the J end lost 5 bases, and 12 bases lay between the germline ends. The CDR3 has 13 amino acids. In germline, CDR1 is SNHLY, CDR2 FYNNEI. The CDR3 region is CASKEGRENIQYF. In DNA, the CDR3 is TGTGCCAGCAAAGAGGGGAGAGAAAACATTCAGTACTTC.

In its sample, this clonotype was seen a few times. The genes are TRBV6-1 and TRBJ1-5; D is unclear. The CDR3 length is 14 residues. Per germline, CDR1 MNHNS and CDR2 SASEGT. V lost 3 bases and J 3 bases, leaving 9 bases between the germline ends. The CDR3 reads CASSDPGSNQPQHF. For the CDR3, the DNA is TGTGCCAGCAGTGATCCGGGGTCCAATCAGCCCCAGCATTTT.

The chain uses TRBV12-3 or TRBV12-4 and TRBJ2-1, with TRBD1 as a possible D gene (6 bases). With 6 bases removed from V and 16 bases from J, the gap between germline ends came to 19 bases. The CDR3 extends over 12 amino acids. CDR3: CASRPETGRHFF. In DNA, the CDR3 is TGTGCCAGCAGGCCCGAGACAGGTCGGCACTTCTTC.

Ten or more counts support this clonotype. The chain carries TRBV5-1 and TRBJ2-3; no clear D. There are 13 residues in the CDR3. From germline, CDR1 is SGHRS and CDR2 YFSETQ. The germline V and J ends were trimmed by 2 bases and 5 bases, with 9 bases remaining between them. Here the CDR3 DNA reads TGCGCCAGCAGCTTCTTAGTTGGAGATACGCAGTATTTT. Translated, it gives CASSFLVGDTQYF.

A few counts support this clonotype. CDR3 nucleotides: TGTGCCAGCAGCCGACGGACAGGGGGGGACACCGGGGAGCTGTTTTTT. This translates into CASSRRTGGDTGELFF. The chain couples TRBV7-6 to TRBJ2-2, with TRBD1 identical over 10 bases. Germline-derived CDR1 and CDR2 are SGHVS and FNYEAQ. This CDR3 has 16 amino acids. V trimming: 5 bases; J trimming: 3 bases; junction bases outside the gene matches: 6.

The chain is built from TRBV6-2 or TRBV6-3 and TRBJ2-5, with 8 nucleotides matching TRBD2. Germline CDR1 MNHEY, CDR2 SVGEGT. The trim removed 5 bases at V and 3 bases at J, leaving 11 bases unmatched. This CDR3 region has 16 residues. The CDR3: CASSPSPGLGKETQYF. In DNA, the CDR3 is TGTGCCAGCAGTCCCTCCCCGGGACTAGGGAAAGAGACCCAGTACTTC.

The J gene is TRBJ1-1, the V gene TRBV29-1; no clear D. The CDR3 spans 13 residues. Germline CDR1 reads SQVTM; CDR2 reads ANQGSEA. The CDR3, as DNA: TGCAGTTTCCGGGGAGGGTTGAACACTGAAGCTTTCTTT. It is translated as CSFRGGLNTEAFF.

There are many counts of this clonotype. The CDR3 reads CASSPFSRGSTGELFF. The CDR3 DNA reads TGTGCCAGCTCACCGTTCTCGAGGGGAAGCACCGGGGAGCTGTTTTTT. The rearrangement links TRBV18 to TRBJ2-2; D is perhaps TRBD1 or TRBD2 (5 bases each). The V gene's germline CDR1 is KGHSH and CDR2 LQKENI. The CDR3 spans 16 residues. The V end was cut by 3 bases, the J end by 4 bases, with 15 bases between. Using reference TRBV18 and TRBJ2-2 for the parts outside the CDR3, the full variable domain is NAGVMQNPRHLVRRRGQEARLRCSPMKGHSHVYWYRQLPEEGLKFMVYLQKENIIDESGMPKERFSAEFPKEGPSILRIQQVVRGDSAAYFCASSPFSRGSTGELFFGEGSRLTVL.

A few counts support this clonotype. The chain carries TRBV7-2 and TRBJ2-1; D is undetermined. CDR1 is SGHTA and CDR2 is FQGNSA in the germline V gene. This CDR3 is built from 13 residues. V was cut by 4 bases and J by 5 bases, with 9 bases left in between. The CDR3 DNA reads TGTGCCAGCAGCTCCTGGTTACACAATGAGCAGTTCTTC. Translated: CASSSWLHNEQFF.

The table lists this clonotype with many counts. This chain connects TRBV6-5 to TRBJ1-1; D remains unclear. Germline CDR1 reads MNHEY; CDR2 reads SVGAGI. Trimming pared 3 bases from V and 1 base from J, leaving 12 bases between. There are 15 residues in the CDR3. Here the CDR3 DNA reads TGTGCCAGCAGTTATCGGTCCGAAAAGAACACTGAAGCTTTCTTT. Its translation is CASSYRSEKNTEAFF.

This clonotype was observed a few times. In DNA form, the CDR3 reads TGTGCCAGCAGCGACCGGGTGGCAGGGACCGACAATGAGCAGTTCTTC. The encoded protein is CASSDRVAGTDNEQFF. The rearrangement joins TRBV7-2 to TRBJ2-1; D tentatively fits TRBD1 or TRBD2 (5 bases each). CDR3 size: 16 residues. Trimming pared 5 bases from V and 5 bases from J, leaving 19 bases between. Germline V gene sequence: CDR1 SGHTA, CDR2 FQGNSA.

The gene calls are TRBV5-1 and TRBJ2-7; the D gene is possibly TRBD1 (6 bases). The germline V gene encodes CDR1 SGHRS and CDR2 YFSETQ. V shed 4 bases and J shed 9 bases, with 14 bases lying between them. The CDR3 has 12 amino acids. CDR3 loop: CASSPDTGRQYF. The CDR3 bases are TGCGCCAGCAGCCCCGACACAGGGAGGCAGTACTTC.

This clonotype has a handful of counts. The gene calls are TRBV27 and TRBJ2-7; TRBD2 agrees at 7 bases. The CDR3 consists of 14 residues. V trimming: 4 bases; J trimming: 4 bases; junction bases outside the gene matches: 7. Germline V gives CDR1 MNHEY, CDR2 SMNVEV (reference sequence). As DNA, the CDR3 is TGTGCCAGCAGTTATTCTGGGGAGGGGTACGAGCAGTACTTC. As protein: CASSYSGEGYEQYF.

This clonotype came up many times. The chain carries TRBV20-1 and TRBJ2-3, with a weak D call TRBD1 (6 bases). The V end lost 5 bases, the J end lost 4 bases, and 16 bases lay between the germline ends. Germline V gene data show CDR1 as DFQATT and CDR2 as SNEGSKA (reference sequence). The CDR3 runs 14 residues. Written as DNA, the CDR3 is TGCAGTGCTCCTGATTCTGGGGGCGCAGATACGCAGTATTTT. Translated, it gives CSAPDSGGADTQYF.

This sequence joins TRBV7-9 and TRBJ1-2; no reliable D call. CDR3 length equals 15 residues. Trimming took 5 bases from V and 5 from J, leaving 18 bases between them. Germline V CDR1 and CDR2: SEHNR, FQNEAQ (reference sequence). CDR3 DNA: TGTGCCAGCAGCAACCGCCCCACTCAACCATATGGCTACACCTTC. Its translation: CASSNRPTQPYGYTF.

A remark on this clonotype: This sequence may be a read error, since a much larger clone differs from it by one base. The rearrangement joins TRBV20-1 to TRBJ2-3; a possible D gene is TRBD2 (6 bases). The CDR3 contains 14 residues. Germline CDR1 reads DFQATT; CDR2 reads SNEGSKA (reference sequence). With 4 bases removed from V and 4 bases from J, the gap between germline ends came to 15 bases. The chain's CDR3 is CSAINGSSSDTQYF. The CDR3 nucleotides read TGCAGTGCTATCAACGGGAGTTCGTCAGATACGCAGTATTTT.

The chain employs TRBV11-2 and TRBJ2-1; 9 nucleotides match TRBD2. The germline V gene encodes CDR1 SGHAT and CDR2 FQNNGV. The CDR3 sequence is 15 residues long. V shed 2 bases, J shed 9 bases, and the junction held 8 bases outside the gene matches. The CDR3 nucleotides are TGTGCCAGCAGCTTATTTGCGGGGGGGCCAGGTGAGCAGTTCTTC. Translated: CASSLFAGGPGEQFF. Full variable domain (rest looked up from reference TRBV11-2 and TRBJ2-1): EAGVAQSPRYKIIEKRQSVAFWCNPISGHATLYWYQQILGQGPKLLIQFQNNGVVDDSQLPKDRFSAERLKGVDSTLKIQPAKLEDSAVYLCASSLFAGGPGEQFFGPGTRLTVL.

In its sample, this clonotype was seen a few times. V and J are TRBV5-1 and TRBJ2-1; the D gene could be TRBD1 or TRBD2 (5 bases each). V gave up 1 base and J gave up 5 bases, with 13 bases separating them. CDR1 and CDR2 (germline): SGHRS, YFSETQ. CDR3 length equals 15 residues. DNA of the CDR3: TGCGCCAGCAGCTTGTCGGGACGGAGGAACAATGAGCAGTTCTTC. Amino acids: CASSLSGRRNNEQFF.

This clonotype has ten or more counts. The V gene is TRBV7-2, the J gene TRBJ2-7, with D tentatively TRBD1 (5 bases). This CDR3 comprises 14 residues. Germline V lookup: CDR1 SGHTA, CDR2 FQGNSA. Trimming removed 3 bases at V and 6 bases at J, with 15 bases between. The CDR3 coding sequence is TGTGCCAGCAGCTTGACAGCTCCCACTGGCGAGCAGTACTTC. This encodes CASSLTAPTGEQYF.

This clonotype was seen ten or more times. The gene calls are TRBV4-3 and TRBJ2-3, with a weak D call TRBD2 (6 bases). Germline loops: CDR1 LGHNA, CDR2 YSLEER. The CDR3 length is 15 residues. V lost 4 bases, J lost 4 bases, and 15 bases lay in between. CDR3 coding DNA: TGCGCCAGCAGCCGGGGAGGTGGAGGGTCAGATACGCAGTATTTT. It encodes CASSRGGGGSDTQYF.

At least ten counts were recorded for this clonotype. The CDR3, as DNA: TGTGCCACCAGTGATACGGCGGGCCTTGGGCCCCAGCATTTT. Residues: CATSDTAGLGPQHF. The J gene is TRBJ1-5, the V gene TRBV24-1; no firm D call. CDR3 size: 14 residues. In germline, CDR1 is KGHDR, CDR2 SFDVKD. V dropped 3 bases and J dropped 9 bases, with 14 bases sitting between them.

This clonotype has a count of ten or more. The V call is TRBV9, the J call TRBJ2-1; no definite D call. This CDR3 has 13 residues. Trimming left V 4 bases short and J 2 bases short, with 7 bases between. Germline CDR1 is SGDLS and CDR2 is YYNGEE. The CDR3 here is CASSTLTYNEQFF. The CDR3 nucleotides are TGTGCCAGCAGCACACTGACCTACAATGAGCAGTTCTTC.

The chain uses TRBV5-1 and TRBJ1-1, with a possible D match to TRBD1 (6 bases). The CDR3 is made up of 15 amino acids. V was shortened by 4 bases and J by 4 bases, with 17 bases between the two germline ends. Germline V gives CDR1 SGHRS, CDR2 YFSETQ. The CDR3 here is CASSMEGGRVTEAFF. CDR3 bases: TGCGCCAGCAGCATGGAGGGGGGGCGAGTCACTGAAGCTTTCTTT. Combining the CDR3 with reference TRBV5-1 and TRBJ1-1 gives the whole variable domain KAGVTQTPRYLIKTRGQQVTLSCSPISGHRSVSWYQQTPGQGLQFLFEYFSETQRNKGNFPGRFSGRQFSNSRSEMNVSTLELGDSALYLCASSMEGGRVTEAFFGQGTRLTVV.

The chain couples TRBV28 to TRBJ1-2, with TRBD1 as a possible D gene (6 bases). The CDR3 spans 13 residues. Germline V gene data show CDR1 as MDHEN and CDR2 as SYDVKM. V was clipped by 5 bases and J by 6 bases, with 13 bases between them. The CDR3 region is CASSPDRLDGYTF. CDR3 DNA sequence: TGTGCCAGCAGTCCAGACAGGCTGGATGGCTACACCTTC.

This clonotype was detected ten times or more. The CDR3 DNA follows: TGCAGTGCCCGTCTAGCGGGGGTGGGAGATACGCAGTATTTT. Protein product: CSARLAGVGDTQYF. The chain joins TRBV20-1 to TRBJ2-3; 10 bases fit TRBD2. The CDR3 consists of 14 residues. Germline loops: CDR1 DFQATT, CDR2 SNEGSKA (reference sequence). V shed 6 bases, J shed 5 bases, and the junction held 8 bases outside the gene matches.

This clonotype was counted only a few times. The chain's CDR3 is CASSQEFFEGSGNTIYF. The CDR3 nucleotides are TGTGCCAGCAGCCAAGAGTTTTTCGAGGGCTCTGGAAACACCATATATTTT. The chain couples TRBV4-2 to TRBJ1-3, with D uncertain. Per the germline V gene, CDR1 is LGHNA and CDR2 is YNFKEQ. The V end lost 0 bases, the J end lost 0 bases, and 12 bases lay between the germline ends. CDR3 length: 17 amino acids.

This clonotype came up many times. This chain joins TRBV20-1 and TRBJ1-5; no clear D gene. This CDR3 contains 17 residues. The germline V gene has CDR1 DFQATT and CDR2 SNEGSKA (reference sequence). Between the trimmed V and J ends, which lost 0 bases and 0 bases, there was a span of 15 bases. The CDR3 DNA is TGCAGTGCTAGAGACCCCCTTTCGGGGAATAGCAATCAGCCCCAGCATTTT. It codes for CSARDPLSGNSNQPQHF.

The chain recombines TRBV4-3 with TRBJ1-2; D might be TRBD1 (6 bases). V lost 0 bases and J lost 7, with 12 bases in between. This CDR3 has 14 amino acids. Germline CDR1 and CDR2: LGHNA and YSLEER. The DNA of the CDR3 is TGCGCCAGCAGCCAAGATTGGACAGTAGGTGGCTACACCTTC. Its translation: CASSQDWTVGGYTF.

V gene TRBV7-2 combines with J gene TRBJ1-5; D is unresolved. With 2 bases removed from V and 7 bases from J, the gap between germline ends came to 9 bases. The CDR3 covers 13 residues. Per the germline V gene, CDR1 is SGHTA and CDR2 is FQGNSA. The CDR3 spells CASSLSGEQPQHF. Here the CDR3 DNA reads TGTGCCAGCAGCTTATCGGGAGAACAGCCCCAGCATTTT.